This T cell receptor beta chain originates from a study of shared clonotypes between healthy human individuals. Trimming pared 3 bases from V and 7 bases from J, leaving 14 bases between. CDR1 and CDR2 from the germline V gene are SGHRS and YFSETQ. This CDR3 is built from 14 residues. The repertoire was sequenced with immunoSEQ multiplex PCR; TCRdb's copy has only in-frame clones and lacks some. The sample holds 550,000 to 850,000 clones; roughly 70% are singletons and the top ten take 1.5% to 2%. This clonotype was sampled from a woman in her 30s in good health. Sequences were obtained from memory CD4+ T cells sorted from blood. Subset of the sample: CD45RA-negative fraction. This chain uses TRBV5-1 with TRBJ2-1; D possibly corresponds to TRBD2 (5 bases). Written as DNA, the CDR3 is TGCGCCAGCAGCTGGCCCCTAGCTCGGAATGAGCAGTTCTTC. It is translated as CASSWPLARNEQFF.